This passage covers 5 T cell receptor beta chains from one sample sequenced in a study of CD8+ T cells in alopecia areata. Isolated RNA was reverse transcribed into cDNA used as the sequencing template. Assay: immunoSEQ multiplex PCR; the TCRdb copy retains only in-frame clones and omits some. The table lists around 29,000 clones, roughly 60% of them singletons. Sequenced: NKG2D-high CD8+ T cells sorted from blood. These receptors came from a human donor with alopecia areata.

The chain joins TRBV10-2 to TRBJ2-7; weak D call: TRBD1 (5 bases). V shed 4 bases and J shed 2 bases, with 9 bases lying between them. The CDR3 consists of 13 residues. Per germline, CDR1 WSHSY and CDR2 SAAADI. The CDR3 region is CASSATATYEQYF. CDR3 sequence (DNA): TGCGCCAGCAGTGCGACAGCGACCTACGAGCAGTACTTC.

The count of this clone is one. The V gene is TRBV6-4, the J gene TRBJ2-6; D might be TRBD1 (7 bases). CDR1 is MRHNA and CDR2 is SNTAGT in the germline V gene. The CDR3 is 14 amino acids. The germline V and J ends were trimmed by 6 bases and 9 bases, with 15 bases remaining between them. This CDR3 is CASSPGQEGNVLTF. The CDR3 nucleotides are TGTGCCAGCAGCCCCGGACAGGAGGGCAACGTCCTGACTTTC.

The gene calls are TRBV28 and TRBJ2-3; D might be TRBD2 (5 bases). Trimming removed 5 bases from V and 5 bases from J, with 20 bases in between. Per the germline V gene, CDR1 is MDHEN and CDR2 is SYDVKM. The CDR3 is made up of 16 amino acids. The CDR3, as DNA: TGTGCCAGCAGTCCACCGCACCCCCCCCGGGGAGATACGCAGTATTTT. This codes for CASSPPHPPRGDTQYF.

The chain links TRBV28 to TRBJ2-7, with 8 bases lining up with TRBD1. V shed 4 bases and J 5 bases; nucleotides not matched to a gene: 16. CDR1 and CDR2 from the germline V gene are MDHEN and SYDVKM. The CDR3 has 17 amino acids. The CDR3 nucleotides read TGTGCCAGCAGTTCCCTACACGCCCGACAGGGGAGTAACGAGCAGTACTTC. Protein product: CASSSLHARQGSNEQYF.

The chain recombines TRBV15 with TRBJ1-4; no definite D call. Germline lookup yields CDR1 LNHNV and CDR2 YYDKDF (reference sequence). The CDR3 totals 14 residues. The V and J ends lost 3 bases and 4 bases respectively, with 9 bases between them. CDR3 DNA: TGTGCCACCAGCAGTTCTTGGCATAATGAAAAACTGTTTTTT. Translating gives CATSSSWHNEKLFF. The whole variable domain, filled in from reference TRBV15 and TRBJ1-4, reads DAMVIQNPRYQVTQFGKPVTLSCSQTLNHNVMYWYQQKSSQAPKLLFHYYDKDFNNEADTPDNFQSRRPNTSFCFLDIRSPGLGDTAMYLCATSSSWHNEKLFFGSGTQLSVL.